This TCR beta chain comes out of a study of blood T cells in healthy people across ages. The length of the CDR3 is 16 residues. The V gene's germline CDR1 is SGHTA and CDR2 FQGNSA. V lost 0 bases to trimming and J lost 4 bases, with 16 bases between them. A second PCR of about 7 to 11 cycles used a sample-barcoded 5' primer and a J-beta primer mix. Using its own MiXCR run on the 5' RACE reads, TCRdb lists one record per CDR3 protein. The repertoire holds 600,000 to 850,000 distinct CDR3 sequences, roughly 25% seen once, with 8% to 10% in the top ten. Healthy Caucasian individuals from Russia aged about 6 to 100 were enrolled as donors. Extracted total RNA amounted to at least 6 micrograms for each sample. These data were also reused for a study on T cells of mothers and their children. That work states: Healthy Caucasian mothers, a few in number, and their six children were the donors. For related and unrelated pairs alike, thymic selection shapes TCR recombination output similarly.

What was sequenced was blood. This receptor was obtained from a boy younger than 18 in good health. The chain has TRBV7-2 and TRBJ2-7; D possibly matches TRBD1 or TRBD2 (6 bases each). This CDR3 reads CASSLAAGGLGYEQYF. Written as DNA, the CDR3 is TGTGCCAGCAGCTTAGCTGCTGGGGGGCTAGGGTACGAGCAGTACTTC.